These 17 T cell receptor beta chains were sequenced from one sample in a study of shared clonotypes between healthy human individuals. Here immunoSEQ multiplex PCR was the method, and the copy in TCRdb shows in-frame clones only, minus some. The sample has about 2.4 million clones, around nine tenths seen once; the top ten hold around 0.15%. What was sequenced was naive CD4+ T cells sorted from blood. Specified subset: CD45RA+ positively selected. The receptors shown here come from a man aged 18-30 years in good health.

This chain connects TRBV4-2 to TRBJ2-3; 8 bases are a match to TRBD2. V gave up 5 bases and J gave up 2 bases; unmatched junction bases: 9. Germline V gene lookup returns CDR1 LGHNA and CDR2 YNFKEQ. The CDR3 runs 16 residues. The DNA of the CDR3 is TGTGCCAGCAGCGTCCTAGCGGGCCGCCTCACAGATACGCAGTATTTT. Its translation: CASSVLAGRLTDTQYF.

This sequence joins TRBV10-3 and TRBJ2-1; D is possibly TRBD2 (7 bases). The CDR3 consists of 15 residues. The ends were cut back, 6 bases at V and 6 bases at J, with 18 bases in the middle. Germline values: CDR1 ENHRY, CDR2 SYGVKD. The CDR3 reads CAISGLGGPSNEQFF. The CDR3 DNA follows: TGTGCCATCAGCGGACTAGGGGGGCCTAGCAATGAGCAGTTCTTC.

The V gene is TRBV7-2, the J gene TRBJ2-1; maybe TRBD1 (6 bases). There are 13 residues in the CDR3. V was clipped by 0 bases and J by 8 bases, with 8 bases between them. The germline V gene encodes CDR1 SGHTA and CDR2 FQGNSA. The CDR3 sequence is CASSLARTDEQFF. The CDR3 DNA reads as TGTGCCAGCAGCTTAGCGAGGACAGATGAGCAGTTCTTC.

V gene TRBV5-1 combines with J gene TRBJ2-3, with 13 bases aligning to TRBD2. J was trimmed by 5 bases and V by 7 bases; bases with no gene match: 7. CDR3 length equals 15 residues. Germline lookup yields CDR1 SGHRS and CDR2 YFSETQ. The chain's CDR3 is CASFGTSGKVDTQYF. The CDR3 nucleotides are TGCGCCAGCTTTGGGACTAGCGGGAAGGTAGATACGCAGTATTTT.

This chain links TRBV2 with TRBJ1-2, with 7 bases lining up with TRBD1. Germline-derived CDR1 and CDR2 are SNHLY and FYNNEI. The CDR3 totals 14 residues. J lost 3 bases, V lost 3 bases, and 4 bases had no gene match. CDR3 protein: CASSDLGTDYGYTF. CDR3 sequence (DNA): TGTGCCAGCAGTGATCTGGGGACAGACTATGGCTACACCTTC.

The V and J genes are TRBV4-3 and TRBJ2-7, with D maybe TRBD1 (5 bases). V dropped 3 bases and J dropped 4 bases, with 25 bases sitting between them. Germline V gene data show CDR1 as LGHNA and CDR2 as YSLEER. This CDR3 has 18 amino acids. CDR3 nucleotide sequence: TGCGCCAGCAGCCACAACGTAAATATCGGACAATCAGGGTACGAGCAGTACTTC. Translating it yields CASSHNVNIGQSGYEQYF.

This clone was found a few times. The chain is built from TRBV4-1 and TRBJ1-6; D is possibly TRBD1 (5 bases). This CDR3 has 16 amino acids. Per germline, CDR1 MGHRA and CDR2 YSYEKL. The V end lost 1 base, the J end lost 10 bases, and 17 bases lay between the germline ends. CDR3 region: CASSQARGKSDSPLHF. The CDR3 DNA is TGCGCCAGCAGCCAAGCGCGGGGGAAAAGCGACTCACCCCTCCACTTT.

The chain has TRBV7-2 and TRBJ2-2; D is unresolved. The germline V gene encodes CDR1 SGHTA and CDR2 FQGNSA. Trimming removed 8 bases at V and 0 bases at J, with 10 bases between. The CDR3 is 14 residues long. The CDR3 loop reads CASEKPANTGELFF. The CDR3 DNA follows: TGTGCCAGCGAGAAGCCCGCGAACACCGGGGAGCTGTTTTTT.

The chain links TRBV2 to TRBJ1-2, with D uncertain. Germline lookup yields CDR1 SNHLY and CDR2 FYNNEI. The CDR3 has 13 residues. The V end lost 2 bases, the J end lost 4 bases, and 8 bases lay between the germline ends. CDR3 sequence reads: CASSEQSFYGYTF. The CDR3 nucleotides are TGTGCCAGCAGTGAACAGTCCTTCTATGGCTACACCTTC.

The V and J genes are TRBV5-8 and TRBJ2-2, with 10 bases fitting TRBD2. CDR3 length: 16 amino acids. V shed 7 bases and J 3 bases; nucleotides not matched to a gene: 9. Germline loops: CDR1 SGHTS, CDR2 YDEGEE. The CDR3 reads CASRTSGMTDTGELFF. CDR3 sequence (DNA): TGTGCCAGCCGGACTAGCGGTATGACGGACACCGGGGAGCTGTTTTTT.

To note about this clone: This sample also contains other DNA sequences that code for the same CDR3. This sequence joins TRBV7-6 and TRBJ2-2; D possibly corresponds to TRBD2 (5 bases). Deletions cut 0 bases from V and 4 bases from J, with 9 bases between. Germline V gives CDR1 SGHVS, CDR2 FNYEAQ. The CDR3 contains 15 residues. The CDR3 bases are TGTGCCAGCAGCTTAGCTCTTGCGGGCACCGGGGAGCTGTTTTTT. Residues: CASSLALAGTGELFF.

The genes are TRBV6-1 and TRBJ2-7, with a possible D match to TRBD1 (5 bases). Germline CDR1 and CDR2: MNHNS and SASEGT. This CDR3 is built from 12 residues. V lost 8 bases, J lost 2 bases, and 10 bases lay in between. CDR3 in amino acids: CASRRATYEQYF. The CDR3 region has the DNA TGTGCCAGCCGCAGGGCTACCTACGAGCAGTACTTC.

V and J are TRBV18 and TRBJ1-2, with 11 bases that match TRBD1. With V trimmed by 3 bases and J by 4 bases, 7 bases remained unmatched. CDR1 and CDR2 (germline): KGHSH, LQKENI. This CDR3 is built from 16 residues. Written as DNA, the CDR3 is TGTGCCAGCTCACCCGGACAGGGGGCCCTTATCTATGGCTACACCTTC. Residues: CASSPGQGALIYGYTF.

Regarding this clone: The same CDR3 also results from other DNA sequences found in this sample. V is TRBV2 and J is TRBJ2-5; 8 nucleotides align to TRBD2. Trimming removed 7 bases from V and 5 bases from J; junction bases left unmatched: 3. CDR1 is SNHLY and CDR2 is FYNNEI in the germline V gene. This CDR3 contains 12 residues. CDR3 in amino acids: CASNLAGETQYF. In DNA, the CDR3 is TGTGCCAGCAATTTAGCGGGGGAGACCCAGTACTTC.

The rearrangement joins TRBV30 to TRBJ2-7; D is possibly TRBD2 (5 bases). This CDR3 spans 12 amino acids. The germline V gene encodes CDR1 GTSNPN and CDR2 SVGIG (reference sequence). The V and J ends lost 0 bases and 5 bases respectively, with 8 bases between them. CDR3 in DNA: TGTGCCTGGAGTGTCCGAGGGAACGAGCAGTACTTC. This sequence encodes CAWSVRGNEQYF.

This sequence joins TRBV5-4 and TRBJ2-3; D remains unclear. The germline V gene encodes CDR1 SGHNT and CDR2 YYREEE (reference sequence). V was clipped by 0 bases and J by 0 bases, with 11 bases between them. The CDR3 contains 16 residues. The CDR3 loop is CASSLVGGPSTDTQYF. CDR3 nucleotide sequence: TGTGCCAGCAGCTTGGTCGGCGGCCCTAGCACAGATACGCAGTATTTT.

The chain is built from TRBV6-6 and TRBJ1-3; D remains unclear. The CDR3 extends over 13 amino acids. Trimming left V 9 bases short and J 0 bases short, with 9 bases between. CDR1 and CDR2 from the germline V gene are MNHNY and SVGAGI (reference sequence). The CDR3 bases are TGTGCCAGGGACTTGACCTCTGGAAACACCATATATTTT. Translation: CARDLTSGNTIYF.